A single sample is the source of the 21 T cell receptor beta chains below, sequenced in a study of monozygotic twins with inflammatory bowel disease. With the 5' RACE reads reprocessed, TCRdb shows one record per CDR3 protein and no DNA. The specimen's table records 150,000 to 200,000 distinct CDR3 sequences. The sample taken for sequencing was blood. All receptors come from a human donor with ulcerative colitis or Crohn's disease, or a healthy co-twin of an affected twin (not recorded which).

The chain combines TRBV5-6 with TRBJ1-6; TCRdb gives TRBD1 as the D gene, but with no DNA this cannot be confirmed. The CDR3 loop spans 15 amino acids. In germline, CDR1 is SGHDT, CDR2 YYEEEE. The CDR3 protein is CASSLVGGGAEPLHF. Supplemented by reference TRBV5-6 and TRBJ1-6, the full variable domain reads DAGVTQSPTHLIKTRGQQVTLRCSPKSGHDTVSWYQQALGQGPQFIFQYYEEEERQRGNFPDRFSGHQFPNYSSELNVNALLLGDSALYLCASSLVGGGAEPLHFGNGTRLTVT.

The chain joins TRBV4-1 to TRBJ1-1. The germline CDR1 and CDR2 sequences are MGHRA and YSYEKL. CDR3 length: 14 amino acids. CDR3 in amino acids: CASSQGTGTTEAFF.

This chain's CDR3 is CASSLRTGGSNTEAFF. V gene TRBV7-2 combines with J gene TRBJ1-1; TCRdb returns TRBD1, unconfirmable since there is no DNA. Germline assignment: CDR1 SGHTA and CDR2 FQGNSA. This CDR3 has 16 residues.

CDR3 region: CATKQGARYGYTF. The chain has TRBV6-5 and TRBJ1-2; there is no DNA to check the TCRdb D call of TRBD1. Germline V gene sequence: CDR1 MNHEY, CDR2 SVGAGI. This CDR3 is built from 13 residues.

The chain employs TRBV7-3 and TRBJ2-1; TCRdb selects TRBD1, and the lack of DNA leaves this call unchecked. CDR3 length: 16 amino acids. Germline loops: CDR1 SGHTA, CDR2 FQGTGA. The CDR3 here is CASSLNGQSSYNEQFF.

The chain is built from TRBV7-2 and TRBJ2-3; the D call of TRBD2 rests on TCRdb alone, since no DNA is present to check it. Germline CDR1 reads SGHTA; CDR2 reads FQGNSA. The CDR3 consists of 16 residues. CDR3: CASSSGLAGFTDTQYF.

The chain joins TRBV10-3 to TRBJ1-1; TCRdb picks TRBD1, but there is no DNA to check that call. Germline V CDR1 and CDR2: ENHRY, SYGVKD. CDR3 length equals 12 residues. This chain's CDR3 is CAISLTGAEAFF.

The gene calls are TRBV30 and TRBJ1-6; TCRdb proposes TRBD1, but this gene call is untestable without DNA. Germline-derived CDR1 and CDR2 are GTSNPN and SVGIG (reference sequence). There are 16 residues in the CDR3. The CDR3 is CAWSPIGRAVNSPLHF.

V usage is TRBV15 and J usage is TRBJ2-7; TCRdb gives TRBD1 as the D gene, but with no DNA this cannot be confirmed. Looked up from germline, CDR1 is LNHNV and CDR2 is YYDKDF (reference sequence). This CDR3 contains 15 residues. The CDR3 sequence is CATSRATGQMYEQYF.

The chain links TRBV18 to TRBJ2-1. This CDR3 is built from 14 residues. The germline V gene encodes CDR1 KGHSH and CDR2 LQKENI. CDR3 in amino acids: CASSPRTNYNEQFF.

The chain joins TRBV23-1 to TRBJ1-1; the TCRdb call, TRBD1, lacks DNA for checking. TRBV23-1 carries the ORF label, with uncertain function. This CDR3 is built from 16 residues. The chain's CDR3 is CASSPGTRWCQPEAFF.

The chain is built from TRBV30 and TRBJ1-1; no DNA is available, so the TRBD1 call from TCRdb remains unchecked. The CDR3 covers 12 residues. Germline V gene lookup returns CDR1 GTSNPN and CDR2 SVGIG (reference sequence). CDR3 sequence reads: CAWNVGGTEAFF.

The chain combines TRBV6-5 with TRBJ2-5; TCRdb's assignment of TRBD1 cannot be checked, as there is no DNA. Germline CDR1 is MNHEY and CDR2 is SVGAGI. The CDR3 spans 15 residues. CDR3 amino acids: CASSSLPGREETQYF.

The rearrangement links TRBV12-3 or TRBV12-4 to TRBJ2-5. The CDR3 length is 11 residues. The CDR3: CASSPRETQYF.

The chain recombines TRBV9 with TRBJ2-3; there is no DNA to check the TCRdb D call of TRBD2. From germline, CDR1 is SGDLS and CDR2 YYNGEE. This CDR3 is 17 amino acids long. This CDR3 reads CASSVAASGSGSDTQYF. The full variable domain, its missing parts supplied by reference TRBV9 and TRBJ2-3, is DSGVTQTPKHLITATGQRVTLRCSPRSGDLSVYWYQQSLDQGLQFLIQYYNGEERAKGNILERFSAQQFPDLHSELNLSSLELGDSALYFCASSVAASGSGSDTQYFGPGTRLTVL.

The chain has TRBV10-3 and TRBJ1-1; TCRdb returns TRBD1, unconfirmable since there is no DNA. The CDR3 loop spans 15 amino acids. The germline V gene has CDR1 ENHRY and CDR2 SYGVKD. The CDR3 sequence: CAISEGWQGATEAFF.

The chain carries TRBV28 and TRBJ2-1; TCRdb designates TRBD2, a call that cannot be tested without DNA. CDR3 length: 15 amino acids. The germline gives CDR1 MDHEN, CDR2 SYDVKM. CDR3: CASTTSGRVDNEQFF. Full variable domain (outside the CDR3, taken from reference TRBV28 and TRBJ2-1): DVKVTQSSRYLVKRTGEKVFLECVQDMDHENMFWYRQDPGLGLRLIYFSYDVKMKEKGDIPEGYSVSREKKERFSLILESASTNQTSMYLCASTTSGRVDNEQFFGPGTRLTVL.

The chain has TRBV20-1 and TRBJ2-3; the TCRdb D gene call, TRBD2, has no DNA to confirm it. This CDR3 region has 14 residues. Germline V gene lookup returns CDR1 DFQATT and CDR2 SNEGSKA (reference sequence). The CDR3 sequence: CSARVPTLPDTQYF.

The genes are TRBV28 and TRBJ2-7; the TRBD1 assignment by TCRdb is unverifiable without DNA. In germline, CDR1 is MDHEN, CDR2 SYDVKM. The CDR3 is 18 amino acids. This CDR3 reads CASRTGHRALGVSYEQYF. The full variable domain, completed using reference TRBV28 and TRBJ2-7, is DVKVTQSSRYLVKRTGEKVFLECVQDMDHENMFWYRQDPGLGLRLIYFSYDVKMKEKGDIPEGYSVSREKKERFSLILESASTNQTSMYLCASRTGHRALGVSYEQYFGPGTRLTVT.

The rearrangement links TRBV28 to TRBJ1-1; TCRdb picks TRBD1, but there is no DNA to check that call. Germline assignment: CDR1 MDHEN and CDR2 SYDVKM. CDR3 size: 14 residues. This CDR3 is CASNPTEMNTEAFF.

The CDR3 loop reads CAIRPGLAGADTQYF. The rearrangement links TRBV10-3 to TRBJ2-3; TCRdb proposes TRBD2, but this gene call is untestable without DNA. The CDR3 has 15 residues. CDR1 is ENHRY and CDR2 is SYGVKD in the germline V gene.